The 20 T cell receptor beta chains given below trace back to one sample, sequenced in a study of T cell responses to AZD1222 COVID-19 vaccine. Sequencing used immunoSEQ multiplex PCR; TCRdb keeps in-frame clones, though not all of them. The data contain fewer than 200,000 clones, approximately 92% of them singletons. This specimen was peripheral blood, taken on day 0 of AZD1222 vaccination. The receptor source for this set is an adult in good health.

J is TRBJ1-4 and V is TRBV19; 7 bases align to TRBD1. V gave up 3 bases and J gave up 4 bases; unmatched junction bases: 14. The CDR3 contains 18 residues. CDR1 is LNHDA, CDR2 SQIVND, per germline (reference sequence). CDR3 in amino acids: CASSMEPTGTVLNEKLFF. In DNA, the CDR3 is TGTGCCAGTAGTATGGAGCCAACCGGGACAGTCCTTAATGAAAAACTGTTTTTT.

About this clone: The junction differs from germline at one of its ends, possibly a read error. The chain links TRBV6-1 to TRBJ2-3; possibly TRBD1 for D (5 bases). The CDR3 runs to 16 residues. Germline CDR1 reads MNHNS; CDR2 reads SASEGT. CDR3 DNA: TGTGCCAGCAGTGAAGCTTCGCAGGGCCTAACGGATACGCGGTATTTT. This gives the protein CASSEASQGLTDTRYF.

This chain uses TRBV6-2 or TRBV6-3 with TRBJ1-5; D unclear. In germline, CDR1 is MNHEY, CDR2 SVGEGT. The V end lost 0 bases, the J end lost 0 bases, and 9 bases lay between the germline ends. This CDR3 region has 16 residues. Here the CDR3 DNA reads TGTGCCAGCAGTTACTCCGGAGGGAGTAGCAATCAGCCCCAGCATTTT. Protein sequence: CASSYSGGSSNQPQHF.

The V call is TRBV24-1, the J call TRBJ1-5, with 7 bases lining up with TRBD1. Trimming at V came to 3 bases and at J to 1 base, leaving 5 bases not matched to a gene. Germline CDR1 KGHDR, CDR2 SFDVKD. The CDR3 has 16 amino acids. The CDR3 region has the DNA TGTGCCACCAGTGATACAGGGGTAGGCAGCAATCAGCCCCAGCATTTT. Protein product: CATSDTGVGSNQPQHF.

The J gene is TRBJ2-4, the V gene TRBV6-5, with a possible D match to TRBD1 (6 bases). CDR3 length equals 13 residues. CDR1 and CDR2 (germline): MNHEY, SVGAGI. The ends were cut back, 6 bases at V and 8 bases at J, with 14 bases in the middle. The CDR3 here is CASRDQGIHIQYF. The CDR3, as DNA: TGTGCCAGCAGAGACCAGGGGATACACATTCAGTACTTC.

The chain is built from TRBV28 and TRBJ2-7; D perhaps matches TRBD2 (5 bases). Germline assignment: CDR1 MDHEN and CDR2 SYDVKM. The germline V and J ends were trimmed by 4 bases and 1 base, with 11 bases remaining between them. The CDR3 has 14 amino acids. DNA of the CDR3: TGTGCCAGCAGTTCTATGGCGGGTTCCTACGAGCAGTACTTC. Translated, it gives CASSSMAGSYEQYF.

This sequence joins TRBV6-5 and TRBJ2-2, with TRBD2 identical over 7 bases. V was pared by 2 bases and J by 3 bases, with 3 bases of the junction left unmatched. Germline V gene lookup returns CDR1 MNHEY and CDR2 SVGAGI. CDR3 length: 15 amino acids. The chain's CDR3 is CASSYTGGYTGELFF. The DNA of the CDR3 is TGTGCCAGCAGTTACACGGGGGGATACACCGGGGAGCTGTTTTTT.

The rearrangement joins TRBV30 to TRBJ1-3, with D perhaps matching TRBD1 (5 bases). The CDR3 loop spans 13 amino acids. Trimming removed 4 bases at V and 4 bases at J, with 11 bases between. Germline loops: CDR1 GTSNPN, CDR2 SVGIG (reference sequence). The CDR3 region is CAWNQGLGNTIYF. The CDR3 nucleotides read TGTGCCTGGAATCAGGGTTTGGGAAACACCATATATTTT.

This sequence joins TRBV19 and TRBJ1-5; tentative D call: TRBD1 (5 bases). Trimming shortened V by 6 bases and J by 5 bases, and 17 bases separated the two germline ends. CDR3 length: 15 residues. CDR1 and CDR2 (germline): LNHDA, SQIVND (reference sequence). For the CDR3, the DNA is TGTGCCAGTAGACCTTCCGGGACTCTTGATCAGCCCCAGCATTTT. As protein: CASRPSGTLDQPQHF.

This clone has more than one count but fewer than ten. This rearrangement joins TRBV19 to TRBJ1-1, with D perhaps TRBD1 (5 bases). CDR1 LNHDA and CDR2 SQIVND come from the germline V gene (reference sequence). V gave up 4 bases and J gave up 3 bases, with 12 bases separating them. The CDR3 covers 14 residues. CDR3 DNA: TGTGCCAGTAGTAATTGGGGCGCGGACACTGAAGCTTTCTTT. Its translation is CASSNWGADTEAFF.

J is TRBJ2-5 and V is TRBV6-5; 11 bases are shared with TRBD2. In germline, CDR1 is MNHEY, CDR2 SVGAGI. The CDR3 sequence is 13 residues long. Unmatched junction bases numbered 6, after V lost 10 bases and J lost 5 bases. This CDR3 reads CATHLAGGETQYF. In nucleotides, the CDR3 is TGTGCCACCCACTTAGCGGGGGGGGAGACCCAGTACTTC.

V is TRBV29-1 and J is TRBJ1-5; TRBD1 might be the D (5 bases). The CDR3 loop spans 13 amino acids. V was shortened by 4 bases and J by 0 bases, with 7 bases between the two germline ends. Germline V gene data show CDR1 as SQVTM and CDR2 as ANQGSEA. This chain's CDR3 is CSVGGNSNQPQHF. Written as DNA, the CDR3 is TGCAGCGTTGGGGGGAATAGCAATCAGCCCCAGCATTTT.

V gene TRBV15 combines with J gene TRBJ1-2, with a tentative D call TRBD1 (6 bases). This CDR3 spans 14 amino acids. Germline CDR1 is LNHNV and CDR2 is YYDKDF (reference sequence). Trimming removed 5 bases at V and 8 bases at J, with 18 bases between. CDR3 protein: CATSLGRGGVGYTF. CDR3 in DNA: TGTGCCACCAGCCTAGGGAGAGGGGGAGTGGGCTACACCTTC.

V and J are TRBV29-1 and TRBJ1-2; D not certain. CDR3 length: 13 amino acids. Germline V gene data show CDR1 as SQVTM and CDR2 as ANQGSEA. Deletions cut 4 bases from V and 7 bases from J, with 16 bases between. The CDR3 DNA is TGCAGCGTTGCGTGGCCCCCAAAGGGTGGCTACACCTTC. Translating it yields CSVAWPPKGGYTF. Together with reference TRBV29-1 and TRBJ1-2, the CDR3 gives the full variable domain: SAVISQKPSRDICQRGTSLTIQCQVDSQVTMMFWYRQQPGQSLTLIATANQGSEATYESGFVIDKFPISRPNLTFSTLTVSNMSPEDSSIYLCSVAWPPKGGYTFGSGTRLTVV.

V gene TRBV5-1 combines with J gene TRBJ1-2; D unclear. V shed 0 bases and J shed 8 bases, with 11 bases lying between them. The CDR3 extends over 13 amino acids. The germline V gene encodes CDR1 SGHRS and CDR2 YFSETQ. DNA for the CDR3: TGCGCCAGCAGCTTGGGACGGCGTCAGGGCTACACCTTC. As protein: CASSLGRRQGYTF. The full variable domain, rest sourced from reference TRBV5-1 and TRBJ1-2, is KAGVTQTPRYLIKTRGQQVTLSCSPISGHRSVSWYQQTPGQGLQFLFEYFSETQRNKGNFPGRFSGRQFSNSRSEMNVSTLELGDSALYLCASSLGRRQGYTFGSGTRLTVV.

The chain links TRBV6-1 to TRBJ1-2; tentatively, D is TRBD1 (6 bases). CDR3 size: 15 residues. The V gene's germline CDR1 is MNHNS and CDR2 SASEGT. V lost 2 bases, J lost 2 bases, and 12 bases lay in between. The CDR3 DNA sequence: TGTGCCAGCAGTGAATATACAGGGCTAAACTATGGCTACACCTTC. This gives the protein CASSEYTGLNYGYTF.

This chain links TRBV3-1 (or the pseudogene TRBV3-2) with TRBJ2-7, with a weak D call TRBD1 (5 bases). The ends were cut back, 1 base at V and 2 bases at J, with 9 bases in the middle. CDR1 and CDR2 from the germline V gene are LGHDT and YNNKEL (reference sequence). This CDR3 has 14 residues. The CDR3 protein is CASSQAQVTYEQYF. The CDR3 DNA sequence: TGTGCCAGCAGCCAAGCACAGGTAACCTACGAGCAGTACTTC.

The J gene is TRBJ1-5, the V gene TRBV18; D gene ambiguous. The germline V and J ends were trimmed by 3 bases and 0 bases, with 24 bases remaining between them. The CDR3 contains 20 residues. Germline CDR1 KGHSH, CDR2 LQKENI. The CDR3 is CASSPGFDTPQRYSNQPQHF. CDR3 sequence (DNA): TGTGCCAGCTCACCGGGGTTTGACACGCCCCAGAGGTATAGCAATCAGCCCCAGCATTTT. The full variable domain, its missing parts supplied by reference TRBV18 and TRBJ1-5, is NAGVMQNPRHLVRRRGQEARLRCSPMKGHSHVYWYRQLPEEGLKFMVYLQKENIIDESGMPKERFSAEFPKEGPSILRIQQVVRGDSAAYFCASSPGFDTPQRYSNQPQHFGDGTRLSIL.

The CDR3 reads CSASDTGQGVGYTF. CDR3 nucleotide sequence: TGCAGTGCTAGTGACACGGGACAGGGTGTTGGCTACACCTTC. The V and J genes are TRBV20-1 and TRBJ1-2; 9 positions match TRBD1. This CDR3 has 14 amino acids. J was trimmed by 7 bases and V by 3 bases; bases with no gene match: 9. CDR1 is DFQATT and CDR2 is SNEGSKA in the germline V gene (reference sequence).

The chain uses TRBV14 and TRBJ2-5, with 10 positions matching TRBD2. The CDR3 contains 18 residues. Germline V lookup: CDR1 SGHDN, CDR2 FVKESK. Trimming at V came to 0 bases and at J to 4 bases, leaving 11 bases not matched to a gene. CDR3 region: CASSQDLRSGGAGETQYF. CDR3 nucleotide sequence: TGTGCCAGCAGCCAAGACTTGCGAAGCGGGGGGGCCGGAGAGACCCAGTACTTC.